The 24 T cell receptor beta chains below all came from one sample that was sequenced in a study of T cell responses to AZD1222 COVID-19 vaccine. Measured with immunoSEQ multiplex PCR; TCRdb has only the in-frame clones, and not every one. The sample contains about 140,000 clones, approximately 90% of which appear only once. The sample consisted of peripheral blood, taken 28 days after the second AZD1222 dose. These receptors originate from an adult who received the AZD1222 COVID-19 vaccine.

The rearrangement uses TRBV4-1 and TRBJ2-1; 11 bases match TRBD2. V shed 4 bases, J shed 6 bases, and the junction held 8 bases outside the gene matches. CDR3 length: 16 residues. Germline V gives CDR1 MGHRA, CDR2 YSYEKL. Here the CDR3 DNA reads TGCGCCAGCAGCCTCTACGGACTAGCGGGTTCCAATGAGCAGTTCTTC. This encodes CASSLYGLAGSNEQFF.

The rearrangement links TRBV5-6 to TRBJ2-6; D is unresolved. This CDR3 has 16 amino acids. Trimming removed 1 base at V and 0 bases at J, with 8 bases between. Germline CDR1 reads SGHDT; CDR2 reads YYEEEE. The CDR3 spells CASSLPDLSGANVLTF. CDR3 coding DNA: TGTGCCAGCAGCTTGCCCGACCTCTCTGGGGCCAACGTCCTGACTTTC.

V gene TRBV27 combines with J gene TRBJ1-2; TRBD1 aligns across 8 bases. The V and J ends lost 5 bases and 6 bases, in that order; junction bases with no gene match: 5. Germline CDR1 and CDR2: MNHEY and SMNVEV (reference sequence). The CDR3 has 13 amino acids. CDR3 protein: CASSPDRANGYTF. CDR3 DNA: TGTGCCAGCAGTCCGGACAGGGCGAATGGCTACACCTTC.

The chain uses TRBV2 and TRBJ1-1, with TRBD1 as a possible D gene (5 bases). Trimming took off 6 bases at V and 4 bases at J, with 15 bases between the two ends. Germline CDR1 reads SNHLY; CDR2 reads FYNNEI. The CDR3 runs 14 residues. The CDR3 loop reads CASRGTSGSTEAFF. Written as DNA, the CDR3 is TGTGCCAGCAGGGGGACTAGCGGAAGCACTGAAGCTTTCTTT.

This chain uses TRBV7-6 with TRBJ2-3, with 9 bases fitting TRBD1. Germline CDR1 is SGHVS and CDR2 is FNYEAQ. The J segment lost 5 bases and the V segment lost 1 base, leaving 7 bases of the junction unmatched. The CDR3 covers 16 residues. CDR3 in amino acids: CASSLGSQGARDTQYF. The CDR3 DNA reads as TGTGCCAGCAGCTTAGGGTCACAGGGGGCTAGAGATACGCAGTATTTT.

V and J are TRBV4-2 and TRBJ2-5; D is possibly TRBD2 (7 bases). Germline loops: CDR1 LGHNA, CDR2 YNFKEQ. The V and J ends lost 5 bases and 5 bases respectively, with 21 bases between them. This CDR3 contains 16 residues. The CDR3 sequence: CASSLQGGGKGETQYF. The CDR3 bases are TGTGCCAGCAGCTTACAAGGGGGGGGTAAAGGCGAGACCCAGTACTTC.

This chain uses TRBV9 with TRBJ2-7, with 8 bases that match TRBD2. Germline V gives CDR1 SGDLS, CDR2 YYNGEE. V was clipped by 0 bases and J by 3 bases; unmatched bases: 8. CDR3 size: 16 residues. This chain's CDR3 is CASSVDSGGAHYEQYF. The CDR3 DNA follows: TGTGCCAGCAGCGTAGATTCCGGGGGGGCTCACTACGAGCAGTACTTC.

The sample holds one count of this clone. The CDR3 coding sequence is TGTGCCAGTAGTATTTTGGGGGACGAGCAGTACTTC. Translation: CASSILGDEQYF. The chain couples TRBV19 to TRBJ2-7; D tentatively fits TRBD1 or TRBD2 (5 bases each). Germline lookup yields CDR1 LNHDA and CDR2 SQIVND (reference sequence). V was clipped by 3 bases and J by 5 bases, with 8 bases between them. CDR3 length: 12 amino acids.

This clone appeared a single time. The chain combines TRBV13 with TRBJ1-2; tentative D call: TRBD1 (5 bases). The CDR3 consists of 14 residues. The V gene's germline CDR1 is PRHDT and CDR2 FYEKMQ (reference sequence). V lost 1 base, J lost 8 bases, and 14 bases lay in between. The CDR3 bases are TGTGCCAGCAGCTTAGCCAGGGTGGTCTGGGGCTACACCTTC. Residues: CASSLARVVWGYTF.

This chain uses TRBV19 with TRBJ1-5; 7 bases agree with TRBD1. The V and J ends lost 6 bases and 4 bases, in that order; junction bases with no gene match: 6. The length of the CDR3 is 14 residues. Germline lookup yields CDR1 LNHDA and CDR2 SQIVND (reference sequence). The chain's CDR3 is CASRVRDSNQPQHF. The CDR3 coding sequence is TGTGCCAGTAGAGTCCGGGACAGTAATCAGCCCCAGCATTTT.

This rearrangement joins TRBV5-1 to TRBJ2-7; TRBD2 agrees at 7 bases. Germline V gene lookup returns CDR1 SGHRS and CDR2 YFSETQ. The CDR3 is 14 residues long. The V gene end was trimmed by 0 bases and the J gene end by 5 bases; junction bases not matched to a gene: 5. This chain's CDR3 is CASSLGTGGNEQYF. DNA of the CDR3: TGCGCCAGCAGCTTGGGAACGGGAGGAAACGAGCAGTACTTC.

The V call is TRBV14, the J call TRBJ1-3; TRBD1 is a possible D gene (6 bases). Trimming took 3 bases from V and 2 from J, leaving 11 bases between them. The germline gives CDR1 SGHDN, CDR2 FVKESK. The CDR3 totals 15 residues. CDR3 region: CASSHRAGAGNTIYF. The CDR3 DNA follows: TGTGCCAGCAGCCACCGGGCAGGGGCTGGAAACACCATATATTTT.

The rearrangement links TRBV27 to TRBJ2-7, with D perhaps TRBD2 (6 bases). CDR3 length: 15 amino acids. Germline values: CDR1 MNHEY, CDR2 SMNVEV (reference sequence). The ends were cut back, 4 bases at V and 4 bases at J, with 17 bases in the middle. The chain's CDR3 is CASSSSWGEGYEQYF. The CDR3 DNA reads as TGTGCCAGCAGTTCCAGTTGGGGGGAAGGTTACGAGCAGTACTTC.

As concerns this clone: A read error may account for a junction end that differs from germline. V gene TRBV14 combines with J gene TRBJ1-1; D gene unclear. The germline V gene encodes CDR1 SGHDN and CDR2 FVKESK. The CDR3 is 10 residues long. The chain's CDR3 is CASSQDKRSF. DNA for the CDR3: TGTGCCAGCAGCCAAGATAAACGATCCTTT. Full variable domain (missing parts from reference TRBV14 and TRBJ1-1): EAGVTQFPSHSVIEKGQTVTLRCDPISGHDNLYWYRRVMGKEIKFLLHFVKESKQDESGMPNNRFLAERTGGTYSTLKVQPAELEDSGVYFCASSQDKRSFGQGTRLTVV.

This clone was detected once. The V call is TRBV5-1, the J call TRBJ2-5; 7 nucleotides match TRBD1. Germline V lookup: CDR1 SGHRS, CDR2 YFSETQ. The trim removed 5 bases at V and 5 bases at J, leaving 6 bases unmatched. There are 13 residues in the CDR3. CDR3 sequence reads: CASRPQGWETQYF. Here the CDR3 DNA reads TGCGCCAGCAGACCACAGGGGTGGGAGACCCAGTACTTC.

The rearrangement uses TRBV2 and TRBJ1-2; D possibly corresponds to TRBD1 (5 bases). The CDR3 runs 14 residues. Per the germline V gene, CDR1 is SNHLY and CDR2 is FYNNEI. V lost 4 bases to trimming and J lost 5 bases, with 14 bases between them. CDR3 sequence (DNA): TGTGCCAGCAGTGTGTATGAAGGGGCGTATGGCTACACCTTC. Amino acids: CASSVYEGAYGYTF.

The chain carries TRBV12-5 and TRBJ2-1; D may be TRBD1 or TRBD2 (6 bases each). CDR1 and CDR2 (germline): LGHNT, FRNRAP. Trimming stripped 2 bases from V and 7 bases from J, with 18 bases between. This CDR3 is 16 amino acids long. The CDR3 bases are TGTGCTAGTGGTTTGATTACGGGGGCCCCGGTGAATGAGCAGTTCTTC. Protein sequence: CASGLITGAPVNEQFF. Full variable domain (remainder filled in from reference TRBV12-5 and TRBJ2-1): DARVTQTPRHKVTEMGQEVTMRCQPILGHNTVFWYRQTMMQGLELLAYFRNRAPLDDSGMPKDRFSAEMPDATLATLKIQPSEPRDSAVYFCASGLITGAPVNEQFFGPGTRLTVL.

The V gene is TRBV5-4, the J gene TRBJ1-6; D call uncertain. The CDR3 covers 15 residues. Trimming pared 4 bases from V and 0 bases from J, leaving 8 bases between. Germline-derived CDR1 and CDR2 are SGHNT and YYREEE (reference sequence). The CDR3 bases are TGTGCCAGCAGCCTCCCGAGCTCCTATAATTCACCCCTCCACTTT. This translates into CASSLPSSYNSPLHF.

This sequence joins TRBV29-1 and TRBJ2-7; D remains ambiguous. Trimming removed 8 bases from V and 5 bases from J, with 10 bases in between. Per germline, CDR1 SQVTM and CDR2 ANQGSEA. CDR3 length: 10 amino acids. The CDR3 loop is CSKGPNEQYF. In nucleotides, the CDR3 is TGCAGCAAGGGCCCCAACGAGCAGTACTTC.

This chain joins TRBV27 and TRBJ1-6, with no clear D. The length of the CDR3 is 13 residues. Trimming stripped 6 bases from V and 9 bases from J, with 12 bases between. Looked up from germline, CDR1 is MNHEY and CDR2 is SMNVEV (reference sequence). CDR3 nucleotides: TGTGCCAGCAGACTAACAGAGCGTTCACCCCTCCACTTT. Protein product: CASRLTERSPLHF.

This clone was observed once. The J gene is TRBJ1-3, the V gene TRBV2; maybe TRBD1 (5 bases). V was shortened by 3 bases and J by 2 bases, with 8 bases between the two germline ends. This CDR3 is 14 amino acids long. Germline V gene data show CDR1 as SNHLY and CDR2 as FYNNEI. CDR3 residues: CASSEQGPGNTIYF. The CDR3 DNA sequence: TGTGCCAGCAGTGAGCAGGGCCCTGGAAACACCATATATTTT.

This chain uses TRBV6-5 with TRBJ1-2; the D gene is possibly TRBD1 (6 bases). The V end lost 2 bases, the J end lost 8 bases, and 18 bases lay between the germline ends. Germline lookup yields CDR1 MNHEY and CDR2 SVGAGI. This CDR3 comprises 15 residues. The CDR3 nucleotides are TGTGCCAGCAGTTACGGATCCAGGGGATCCGGGGGCTACACCTTC. Translation gives CASSYGSRGSGGYTF.

This clone was observed a few times. This sequence joins TRBV5-4 and TRBJ2-2, with D possibly TRBD2 on 6 matching bases. V was shortened by 3 bases and J by 4 bases, with 13 bases between the two germline ends. The V gene's germline CDR1 is SGHNT and CDR2 YYREEE (reference sequence). CDR3 length: 15 amino acids. The CDR3 spells CASSSTSTFTGELFF. The CDR3, as DNA: TGTGCCAGCAGCTCCACTAGCACCTTCACCGGGGAGCTGTTTTTT.

This clone was recorded only once. The genes are TRBV7-8 and TRBJ2-7; TRBD2 agrees at 10 bases. Germline V gene lookup returns CDR1 SGHVS and CDR2 FQNEAQ. This CDR3 has 18 residues. V was clipped by 0 bases and J by 3 bases; unmatched bases: 11. CDR3: CASSLAFGLAGANYEQYF. CDR3 nucleotides: TGTGCCAGCAGCTTAGCTTTTGGTCTAGCGGGGGCAAACTACGAGCAGTACTTC.